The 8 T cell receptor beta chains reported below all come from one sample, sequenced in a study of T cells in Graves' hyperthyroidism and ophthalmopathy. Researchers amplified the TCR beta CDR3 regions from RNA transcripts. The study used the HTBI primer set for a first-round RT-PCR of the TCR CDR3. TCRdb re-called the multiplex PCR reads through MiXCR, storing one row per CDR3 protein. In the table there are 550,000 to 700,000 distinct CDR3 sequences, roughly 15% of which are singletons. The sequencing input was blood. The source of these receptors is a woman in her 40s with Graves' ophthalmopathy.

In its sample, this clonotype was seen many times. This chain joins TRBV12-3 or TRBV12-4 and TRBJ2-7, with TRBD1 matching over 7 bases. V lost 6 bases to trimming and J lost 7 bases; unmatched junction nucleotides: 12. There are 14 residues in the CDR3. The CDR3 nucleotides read TGTGCCAGCAGCGACGCCACAGGGGAAGAGGAGCAGTACTTC. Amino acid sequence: CASSDATGEEEQYF.

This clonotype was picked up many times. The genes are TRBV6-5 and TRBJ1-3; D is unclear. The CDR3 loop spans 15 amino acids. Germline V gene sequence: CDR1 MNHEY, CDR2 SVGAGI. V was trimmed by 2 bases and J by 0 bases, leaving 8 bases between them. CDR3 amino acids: CASSYRRSSGNTIYF. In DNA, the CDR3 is TGTGCCAGCAGTTACCGACGGAGCTCTGGAAACACCATATATTTT.

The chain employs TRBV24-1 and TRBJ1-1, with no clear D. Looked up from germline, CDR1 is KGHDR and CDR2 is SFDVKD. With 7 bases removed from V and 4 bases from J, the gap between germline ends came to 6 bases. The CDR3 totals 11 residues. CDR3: CATRGFTEAFF. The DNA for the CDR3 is TGTGCCACCAGAGGGTTCACTGAAGCTTTCTTT.

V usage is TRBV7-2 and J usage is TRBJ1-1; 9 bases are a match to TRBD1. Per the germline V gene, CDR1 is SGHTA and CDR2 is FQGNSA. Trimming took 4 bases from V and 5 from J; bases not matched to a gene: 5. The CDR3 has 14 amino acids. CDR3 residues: CASSWTGVMTEAFF. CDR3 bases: TGTGCCAGCAGCTGGACAGGGGTGATGACTGAAGCTTTCTTT.

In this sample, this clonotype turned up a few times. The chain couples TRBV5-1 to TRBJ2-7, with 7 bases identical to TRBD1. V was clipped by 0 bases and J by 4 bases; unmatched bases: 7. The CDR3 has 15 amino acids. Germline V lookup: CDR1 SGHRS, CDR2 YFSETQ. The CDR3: CASSLDPGTAYEQYF. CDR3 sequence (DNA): TGCGCCAGCAGCTTGGATCCAGGGACAGCATACGAGCAGTACTTC.

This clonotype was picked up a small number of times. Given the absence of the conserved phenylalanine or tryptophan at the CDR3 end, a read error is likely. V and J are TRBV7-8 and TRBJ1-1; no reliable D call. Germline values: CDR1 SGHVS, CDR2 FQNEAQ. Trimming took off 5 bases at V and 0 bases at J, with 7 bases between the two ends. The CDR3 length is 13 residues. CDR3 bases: TGTGCCAGCAGCGCCCGCATGAACACTGAAGCTTTCCTT. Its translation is CASSARMNTEAFL.

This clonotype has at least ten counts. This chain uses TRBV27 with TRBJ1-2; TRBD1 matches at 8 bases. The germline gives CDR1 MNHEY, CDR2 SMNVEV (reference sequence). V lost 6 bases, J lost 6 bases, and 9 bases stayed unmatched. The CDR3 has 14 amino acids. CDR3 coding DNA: TGTGCCAGCAGCCTAGACAGGGGAGTAAATGGCTACACCTTC. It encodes CASSLDRGVNGYTF.

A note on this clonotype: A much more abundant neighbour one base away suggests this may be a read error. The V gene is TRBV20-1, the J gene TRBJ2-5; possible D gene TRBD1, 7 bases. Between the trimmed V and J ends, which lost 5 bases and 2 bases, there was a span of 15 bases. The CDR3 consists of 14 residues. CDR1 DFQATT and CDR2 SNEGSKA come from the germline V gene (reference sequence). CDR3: CSARGTEDQETQYF. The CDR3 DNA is TGCAGTGCTCGGGGGACAGAAGATCAAGAGACCCAGTACTTC.